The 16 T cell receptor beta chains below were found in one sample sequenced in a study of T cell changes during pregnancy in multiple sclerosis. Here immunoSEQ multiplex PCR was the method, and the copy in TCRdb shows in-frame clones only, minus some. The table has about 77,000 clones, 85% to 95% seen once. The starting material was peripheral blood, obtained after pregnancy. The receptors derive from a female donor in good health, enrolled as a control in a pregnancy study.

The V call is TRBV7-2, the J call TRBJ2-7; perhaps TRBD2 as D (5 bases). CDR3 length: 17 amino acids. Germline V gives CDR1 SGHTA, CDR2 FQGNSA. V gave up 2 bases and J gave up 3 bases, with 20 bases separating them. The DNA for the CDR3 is TGTGCCAGCAGCTTATGGTCACTACCACGGGATGGCTACGAGCAGTACTTC. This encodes CASSLWSLPRDGYEQYF.

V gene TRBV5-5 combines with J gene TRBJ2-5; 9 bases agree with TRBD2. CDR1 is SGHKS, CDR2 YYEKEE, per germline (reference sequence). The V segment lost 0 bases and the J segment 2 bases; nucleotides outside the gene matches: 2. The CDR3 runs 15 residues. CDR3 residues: CASSLGGGGQETQYF. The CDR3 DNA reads TGTGCCAGCAGCTTGGGCGGGGGGGGGCAAGAGACCCAGTACTTC.

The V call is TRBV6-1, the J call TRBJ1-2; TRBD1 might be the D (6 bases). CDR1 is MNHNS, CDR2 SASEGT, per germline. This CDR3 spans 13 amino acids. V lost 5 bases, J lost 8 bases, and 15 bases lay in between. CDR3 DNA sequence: TGTGCCAGCAGTTTCTACGGGGGGGGCGGCTACACCTTC. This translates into CASSFYGGGGYTF.

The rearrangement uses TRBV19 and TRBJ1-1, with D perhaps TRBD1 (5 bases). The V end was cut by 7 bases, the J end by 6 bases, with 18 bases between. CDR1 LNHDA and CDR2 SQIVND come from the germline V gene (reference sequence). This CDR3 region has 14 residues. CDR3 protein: CASTQGAELAEAFF. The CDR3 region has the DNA TGTGCCAGTACCCAAGGGGCGGAGTTGGCTGAAGCTTTCTTT. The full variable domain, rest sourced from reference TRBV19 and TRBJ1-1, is DGGITQSPKYLFRKEGQNVTLSCEQNLNHDAMYWYRQDPGQGLRLIYYSQIVNDFQKGDIAEGYSVSREKKESFPLTVTSAQKNPTAFYLCASTQGAELAEAFFGQGTRLTVV.

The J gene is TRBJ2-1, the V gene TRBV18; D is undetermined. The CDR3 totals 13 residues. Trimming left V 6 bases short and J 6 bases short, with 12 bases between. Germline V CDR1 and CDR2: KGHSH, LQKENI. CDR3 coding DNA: TGTGCCAGCTCGTACACCCGTATCAATGAGCAGTTCTTC. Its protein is CASSYTRINEQFF.

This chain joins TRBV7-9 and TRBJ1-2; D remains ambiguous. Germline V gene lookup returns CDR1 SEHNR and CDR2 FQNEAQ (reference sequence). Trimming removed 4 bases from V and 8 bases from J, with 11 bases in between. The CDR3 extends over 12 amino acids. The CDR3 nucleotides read TGTGCCAGCAGCTCGGAGGGTTTCGGCTACACCTTC. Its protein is CASSSEGFGYTF.

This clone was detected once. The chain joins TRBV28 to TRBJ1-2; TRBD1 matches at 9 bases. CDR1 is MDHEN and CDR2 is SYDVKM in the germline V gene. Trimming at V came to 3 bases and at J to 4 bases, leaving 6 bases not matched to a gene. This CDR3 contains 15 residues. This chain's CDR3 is CASSLPRTGVYGYTF. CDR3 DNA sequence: TGTGCCAGCAGTTTGCCTCGGACAGGGGTCTATGGCTACACCTTC.

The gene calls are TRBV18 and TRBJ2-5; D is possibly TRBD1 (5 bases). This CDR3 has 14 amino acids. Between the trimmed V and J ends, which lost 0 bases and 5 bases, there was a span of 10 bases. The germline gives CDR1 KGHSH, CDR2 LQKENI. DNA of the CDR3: TGTGCCAGCTCACCACCCGTTAAGGGGGAGACCCAGTACTTC. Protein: CASSPPVKGETQYF.

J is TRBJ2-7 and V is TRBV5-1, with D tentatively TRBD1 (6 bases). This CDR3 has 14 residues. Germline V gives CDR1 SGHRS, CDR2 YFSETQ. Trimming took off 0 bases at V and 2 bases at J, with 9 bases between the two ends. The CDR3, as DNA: TGCGCCAGCAGCTTGGTCGGACAGCCCTACGAGCAGTACTTC. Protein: CASSLVGQPYEQYF.

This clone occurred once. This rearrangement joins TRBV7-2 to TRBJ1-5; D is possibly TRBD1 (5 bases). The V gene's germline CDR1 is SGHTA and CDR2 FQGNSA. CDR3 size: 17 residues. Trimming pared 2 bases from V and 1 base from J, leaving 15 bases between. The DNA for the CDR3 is TGTGCCAGCAGCTTAACCGGGACTCCTGGCAGCAATCAGCCCCAGCATTTT. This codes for CASSLTGTPGSNQPQHF.

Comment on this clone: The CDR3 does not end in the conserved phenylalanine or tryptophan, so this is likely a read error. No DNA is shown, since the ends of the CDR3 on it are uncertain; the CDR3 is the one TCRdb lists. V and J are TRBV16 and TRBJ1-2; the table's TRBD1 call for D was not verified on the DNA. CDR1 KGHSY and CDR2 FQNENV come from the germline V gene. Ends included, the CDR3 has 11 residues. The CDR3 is CASSQTGAMVV.

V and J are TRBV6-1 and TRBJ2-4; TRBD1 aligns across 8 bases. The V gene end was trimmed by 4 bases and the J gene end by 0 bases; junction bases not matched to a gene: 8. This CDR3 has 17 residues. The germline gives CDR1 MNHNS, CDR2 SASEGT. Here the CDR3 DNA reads TGTGCCAGCAGTGTGCAGCAGGGGGCGAGAGCCAAAAACATTCAGTACTTC. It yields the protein CASSVQQGARAKNIQYF.

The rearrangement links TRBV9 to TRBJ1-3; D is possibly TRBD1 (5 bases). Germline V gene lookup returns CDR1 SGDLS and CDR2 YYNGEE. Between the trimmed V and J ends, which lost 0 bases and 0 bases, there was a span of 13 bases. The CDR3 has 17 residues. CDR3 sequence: CASSVGEGRPSGNTIYF. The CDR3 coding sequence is TGTGCCAGCAGCGTAGGGGAGGGGAGGCCCTCTGGAAACACCATATATTTT.

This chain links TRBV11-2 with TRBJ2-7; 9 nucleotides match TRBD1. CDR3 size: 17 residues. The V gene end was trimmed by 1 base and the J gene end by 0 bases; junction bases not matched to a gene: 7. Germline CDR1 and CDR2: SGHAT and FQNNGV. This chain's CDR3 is CASSLGTGGPSSYEQYF. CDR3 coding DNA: TGTGCCAGCAGCTTAGGAACAGGGGGCCCCAGCTCCTACGAGCAGTACTTC.

The CDR3 nucleotides read TGTGCCAGCAGCTTGGACCCTAGCGGGAGAAACAATGAGCAGTTCTTC. Amino acid sequence: CASSLDPSGRNNEQFF. The chain recombines TRBV5-4 with TRBJ2-1; 10 bases match TRBD2. Looked up from germline, CDR1 is SGHNT and CDR2 is YYREEE (reference sequence). The CDR3 runs to 16 residues. With 0 bases clipped from V and 5 bases from J, the junction kept 5 bases outside the gene matches.

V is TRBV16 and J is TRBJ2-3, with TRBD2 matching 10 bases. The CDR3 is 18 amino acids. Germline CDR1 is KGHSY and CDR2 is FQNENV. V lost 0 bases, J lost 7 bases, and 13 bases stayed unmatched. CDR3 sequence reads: CASSQSPGASGSRNTQYF. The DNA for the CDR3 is TGTGCCAGCAGCCAATCTCCAGGGGCTAGCGGGAGTCGTAATACGCAGTATTTT. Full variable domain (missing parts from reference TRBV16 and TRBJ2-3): GEEVAQTPKHLVRGEGQKAKLYCAPIKGHSYVFWYQQVLKNEFKFLISFQNENVFDETGMPKERFSAKCLPNSPCSLEIQATKLEDSAVYFCASSQSPGASGSRNTQYFGPGTRLTVL.